Each of the 16 T cell receptor beta chains below was sequenced from the same sample in a study of T cell responses to AZD1222 COVID-19 vaccine. Using immunoSEQ multiplex PCR, the repertoire was profiled, and TCRdb retains in-frame clones only, with some absent. The table includes about 120,000 clones, more than 85% detected once. Source: peripheral blood, taken 28 days after the second AZD1222 dose. The receptors shown here come from an adult who received the AZD1222 COVID-19 vaccine.

The chain carries TRBV6-2 or TRBV6-3 and TRBJ1-1; D gene uncertain. The CDR3 covers 13 residues. V was clipped by 0 bases and J by 6 bases, with 8 bases between them. The germline gives CDR1 MNHEY, CDR2 SVGEGT. This CDR3 reads CASSYSTYAEAFF. CDR3 in DNA: TGTGCCAGCAGTTACTCGACGTACGCTGAAGCTTTCTTT.

The chain joins TRBV6-2 or TRBV6-3 to TRBJ2-5; 15 bases agree with TRBD2. J gave up 2 bases and V 6 bases, and 4 bases lay outside the gene matches. The germline V gene has CDR1 MNHEY and CDR2 SVGEGT. This CDR3 has 16 residues. The CDR3 is CASSNGLAGGQETQYF. As DNA, the CDR3 is TGTGCCAGCAGCAACGGACTAGCGGGGGGGCAAGAGACCCAGTACTTC.

This clone is a singleton in its sample. The chain employs TRBV19 and TRBJ2-3; D unresolved. Germline V gene lookup returns CDR1 LNHDA and CDR2 SQIVND (reference sequence). The CDR3 totals 12 residues. V lost 3 bases, J lost 2 bases, and 3 bases lay in between. The CDR3 sequence: CASSMDTDTQYF. The CDR3 bases are TGTGCCAGTAGTATGGACACAGATACGCAGTATTTT.

This rearrangement joins TRBV6-5 to TRBJ1-5; tentative D call: TRBD1 (5 bases). Germline loops: CDR1 MNHEY, CDR2 SVGAGI. Trimming shortened V by 5 bases and J by 7 bases, and 12 bases separated the two germline ends. The CDR3 has 13 amino acids. The DNA for the CDR3 is TGTGCCAGCAGTCCGGCGGGGGGACAGCCCCAGCATTTT. Amino acids: CASSPAGGQPQHF.

The J gene is TRBJ2-3, the V gene TRBV11-2; a weak D match, TRBD2 (6 bases). Germline V lookup: CDR1 SGHAT, CDR2 FQNNGV. V was trimmed by 1 base and J by 3 bases, leaving 11 bases between them. This CDR3 has 15 residues. DNA for the CDR3: TGTGCCAGCAGCTTAGGGCGGGGAGGAACAGATACGCAGTATTTT. Translated: CASSLGRGGTDTQYF.

The chain uses TRBV6-1 and TRBJ2-7; no reliable D call. The germline V gene has CDR1 MNHNS and CDR2 SASEGT. This CDR3 has 14 amino acids. Trimming left V 6 bases short and J 0 bases short, with 12 bases between. The CDR3 reads CASSRTFSSYEQYF. CDR3 nucleotides: TGTGCCAGCAGCCGGACGTTTAGCTCCTACGAGCAGTACTTC.

The J gene is TRBJ2-1, the V gene TRBV30, with 13 bases identical to TRBD2. The CDR3 is made up of 15 amino acids. The ends lost 2 bases at V and 6 bases at J; junction bases unmatched: 4. The germline gives CDR1 GTSNPN, CDR2 SVGIG (reference sequence). CDR3 nucleotide sequence: TGTGCCTGGAGTTCTGGACTAGCGGGGGCCAATGAGCAGTTCTTC. It encodes CAWSSGLAGANEQFF.

The chain combines TRBV3-1 (or the pseudogene TRBV3-2) with TRBJ1-4; D remains ambiguous. The CDR3 covers 13 residues. V lost 4 bases to trimming and J lost 2 bases, with 5 bases between them. The germline gives CDR1 LGHDT, CDR2 YNNKEL (reference sequence). DNA for the CDR3: TGTGCCAGCAGCCTTGGGACTAATGAAAAACTGTTTTTT. It encodes CASSLGTNEKLFF.

This chain links TRBV2 with TRBJ1-1, with no clear D. This CDR3 has 14 amino acids. Trimming cost V 6 bases and J 1 base, with 12 bases left between them. The germline gives CDR1 SNHLY, CDR2 FYNNEI. CDR3 sequence reads: CASSMKTENTEAFF. The CDR3 DNA is TGTGCCAGCAGCATGAAGACCGAGAACACTGAAGCTTTCTTT.

DNA of the CDR3: TGTGCCAGCAGTTACTCGCAAGGACGGCATACCTCTGAAGCTTTCTTT. Its protein is CASSYSQGRHTSEAFF. V and J are TRBV6-5 and TRBJ1-1; D gene uncertain. The CDR3 is made up of 16 amino acids. Trimming pared 0 bases from V and 6 bases from J, leaving 17 bases between. Germline V gene lookup returns CDR1 MNHEY and CDR2 SVGAGI.

The CDR3 bases are TGTGCCAGCAGTGTGGGGGTTCCGGGCACCTACGAGCAGTACTTC. Translation: CASSVGVPGTYEQYF. This chain joins TRBV2 and TRBJ2-7; D possibly uses TRBD1 or TRBD2 (5 bases each). This CDR3 has 15 amino acids. Germline lookup yields CDR1 SNHLY and CDR2 FYNNEI. The V and J ends lost 4 bases and 2 bases respectively, with 15 bases between them.

This chain links TRBV4-2 with TRBJ2-7, with TRBD1 identical over 9 bases. This CDR3 has 17 residues. Per germline, CDR1 LGHNA and CDR2 YNFKEQ. The J segment lost 4 bases and the V segment lost 1 base, leaving 11 bases of the junction unmatched. CDR3 sequence: CASSQVSRDREIYEQYF. The CDR3 coding sequence is TGTGCCAGCAGCCAAGTCAGTCGGGACAGGGAAATTTACGAGCAGTACTTC.

This chain connects TRBV27 to TRBJ1-4, with TRBD1 as a possible D gene (6 bases). Germline V gene lookup returns CDR1 MNHEY and CDR2 SMNVEV (reference sequence). Trimming shortened V by 5 bases and J by 4 bases, and 11 bases separated the two germline ends. This CDR3 spans 14 amino acids. CDR3 residues: CASSPGGRNEKLFF. The CDR3 region has the DNA TGTGCCAGCAGTCCGGGGGGGCGTAATGAAAAACTGTTTTTT.

As DNA, the CDR3 is TGTGCCAGCAGTCTAGCGGGAGAGCACAATGAGCAGTTCTTC. Its protein is CASSLAGEHNEQFF. The V call is TRBV7-7, the J call TRBJ2-1, with 10 bases identical to TRBD2. Trimming cost V 6 bases and J 5 bases; bases outside gene matches: 4. Germline CDR1 SSHAT, CDR2 FNYEAQ (reference sequence). This CDR3 has 14 residues.

The chain couples TRBV7-2 to TRBJ2-1; D is unclear. V lost 0 bases and J lost 7, with 13 bases in between. CDR3 length: 15 amino acids. The germline CDR1 and CDR2 sequences are SGHTA and FQGNSA. The CDR3 sequence is CASSLARTPRNEQFF. CDR3 coding DNA: TGTGCCAGCAGCTTAGCGCGTACGCCCCGGAATGAGCAGTTCTTC.

The V and J genes are TRBV3-1 (or the pseudogene TRBV3-2) and TRBJ1-3; weak D call: TRBD1 (6 bases). Germline V CDR1 and CDR2: LGHDT, YNNKEL (reference sequence). The V and J ends lost 1 base and 3 bases respectively, with 10 bases between them. There are 15 residues in the CDR3. The CDR3 DNA reads TGTGCCAGCAGCCAAGGCAGGGGCAATGGAAACACCATATATTTT. Encoded protein: CASSQGRGNGNTIYF.